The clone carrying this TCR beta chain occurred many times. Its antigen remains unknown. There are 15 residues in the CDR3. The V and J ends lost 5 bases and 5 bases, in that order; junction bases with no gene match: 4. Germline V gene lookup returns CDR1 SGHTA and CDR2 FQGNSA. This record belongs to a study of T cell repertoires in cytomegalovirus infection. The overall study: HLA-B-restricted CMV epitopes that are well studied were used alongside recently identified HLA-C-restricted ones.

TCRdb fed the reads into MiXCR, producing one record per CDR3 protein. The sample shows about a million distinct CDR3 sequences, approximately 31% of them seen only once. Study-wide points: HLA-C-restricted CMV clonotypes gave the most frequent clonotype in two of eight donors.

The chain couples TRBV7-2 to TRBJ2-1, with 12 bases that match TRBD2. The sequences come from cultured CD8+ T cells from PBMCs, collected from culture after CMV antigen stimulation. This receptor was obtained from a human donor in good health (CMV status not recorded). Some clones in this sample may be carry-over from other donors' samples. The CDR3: CASSLLAGGNNEQFF. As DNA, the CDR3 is TGTGCCAGCAGCCTCCTAGCGGGGGGGAACAATGAGCAGTTCTTC.